These 28 T cell receptor beta chains originate from one sample sequenced in a study of blood T cells in healthy people across ages. A second PCR of about 7 to 12 cycles used a sample-barcoded 5' primer and a J-beta primer mix. TCRdb fed the 5' RACE reads into MiXCR, producing one record per CDR3 protein. The data show 1.5 million to 2 million distinct CDR3 sequences, around 42% seen once. Sequenced: blood. Receptors originate from a human donor in good health.

This clonotype occurred a few times. The chain has TRBV29-1 and TRBJ2-1, with D unresolved. V was pared by 4 bases and J by 6 bases, with 13 bases between. The CDR3 covers 13 residues. Germline V gene data show CDR1 as SQVTM and CDR2 as ANQGSEA. The CDR3 sequence: CSVVGPSVNEQFF. CDR3 coding DNA: TGCAGCGTTGTAGGACCCAGTGTCAATGAGCAGTTCTTC.

The CDR3 protein is CASSITGTAFQGDTEAFF. The CDR3 nucleotides are TGTGCCAGCAGCATTACCGGGACAGCTTTTCAAGGAGACACTGAAGCTTTCTTT. The V call is TRBV7-9, the J call TRBJ1-1, with 7 bases fitting TRBD1. V was clipped by 5 bases and J by 3 bases; unmatched bases: 18. CDR1 is SEHNR, CDR2 FQNEAQ, per germline (reference sequence). The CDR3 sequence is 18 residues long.

V is TRBV5-1 and J is TRBJ2-1, with TRBD2 as a possible D gene (5 bases). Germline CDR1 is SGHRS and CDR2 is YFSETQ. CDR3 length equals 14 residues. V was shortened by 6 bases and J by 7 bases, with 17 bases between the two germline ends. The CDR3 here is CASIRVGGNNEQFF. CDR3 sequence (DNA): TGCGCCAGCATTAGAGTTGGAGGAAATAATGAGCAGTTCTTC.

A single count supports this clonotype. The chain couples TRBV19 to TRBJ1-1; weak D call: TRBD1 (6 bases). This CDR3 spans 12 amino acids. Trimming shortened V by 4 bases and J by 9 bases, and 12 bases separated the two germline ends. Germline CDR1 LNHDA, CDR2 SQIVND (reference sequence). CDR3 in amino acids: CASSSGDMQAFF. CDR3 DNA sequence: TGTGCCAGTAGTAGCGGGGACATGCAAGCTTTCTTT.

This clonotype was observed a few times. The rearrangement links TRBV5-6 to TRBJ1-1, with TRBD1 matching over 10 bases. CDR3 size: 15 residues. Trimming at V came to 4 bases and at J to 9 bases, leaving 12 bases not matched to a gene. Germline V gene lookup returns CDR1 SGHDT and CDR2 YYEEEE. The CDR3 bases are TGTGCCAGCAGCCCTATGACAGGGGGCGCGCCTCAAGCTTTCTTT. Translating it yields CASSPMTGGAPQAFF.

The gene calls are TRBV5-1 and TRBJ2-7, with 8 bases fitting TRBD2. V was clipped by 4 bases and J by 2 bases; unmatched bases: 11. The CDR3 is 16 residues long. CDR1 is SGHRS and CDR2 is YFSETQ in the germline V gene. CDR3 in DNA: TGCGCCAGCAGCCTCGGGGGGGTTCACGTTCCCTACGAGCAGTACTTC. Translation gives CASSLGGVHVPYEQYF.

This chain uses TRBV29-1 with TRBJ2-2; D unresolved. V dropped 4 bases and J dropped 8 bases, with 8 bases sitting between them. The CDR3 contains 11 residues. Per the germline V gene, CDR1 is SQVTM and CDR2 is ANQGSEA. CDR3 sequence (DNA): TGCAGCGTTGGAGGCGAGGGGGAGCTGTTTTTT. Translating gives CSVGGEGELFF.

This clonotype appeared a few times. One junction end disagrees with the germline gene, perhaps due to a read error. The chain joins TRBV19 to TRBJ2-5; D is unresolved. The DNA matches TRBJ2-7 better at its end, which makes the J call doubtful. This CDR3 has 13 residues. Germline V gene lookup returns CDR1 LNHDA and CDR2 SQIVND (reference sequence). CDR3 sequence: CASSIRTNYEQYF. The CDR3 region has the DNA TGCGCCAGTAGTATTCGGACCAACTACGAGCAGTACTTC.

This clonotype was seen ten or more times. The chain is built from TRBV2 and TRBJ2-1; a weak D match, TRBD2 (6 bases). The CDR3 extends over 13 amino acids. V dropped 6 bases and J dropped 4 bases, with 10 bases sitting between them. In germline, CDR1 is SNHLY, CDR2 FYNNEI. The CDR3 DNA sequence: TGTGCCAGCAGCGAGGGACTTTACAATGAGCAGTTCTTC. The encoded protein is CASSEGLYNEQFF.

The chain carries TRBV5-1 and TRBJ2-7, with 7 bases aligning to TRBD1. Trimming removed 4 bases from V and 0 bases from J; junction bases left unmatched: 7. Per germline, CDR1 SGHRS and CDR2 YFSETQ. The CDR3 runs to 15 residues. The CDR3, as DNA: TGCGCCAGCAGCATCGGGACAGTTCCCTCCTACGAGCAGTACTTC. This encodes CASSIGTVPSYEQYF. The full variable domain, rest sourced from reference TRBV5-1 and TRBJ2-7, is KAGVTQTPRYLIKTRGQQVTLSCSPISGHRSVSWYQQTPGQGLQFLFEYFSETQRNKGNFPGRFSGRQFSNSRSEMNVSTLELGDSALYLCASSIGTVPSYEQYFGPGTRLTVT.

This clonotype has just a few counts. The chain employs TRBV7-2 and TRBJ2-7, with D perhaps TRBD1 (5 bases). The CDR3 length is 14 residues. Germline CDR1 reads SGHTA; CDR2 reads FQGNSA. V gave up 8 bases and J gave up 2 bases, with 16 bases separating them. The CDR3 is CASARVSLTYEQYF. CDR3 bases: TGTGCCAGCGCCAGGGTGTCCCTTACCTACGAGCAGTACTTC.

In this sample, this clonotype turned up a few times. A read error may account for a junction end that differs from germline. Written as DNA, the CDR3 is TGCGCCAGCACCTTGGAGGGACAGCAAGAGACCCAGTACTTC. It encodes CASTLEGQQETQYF. J is TRBJ2-5 and V is TRBV5-1; D perhaps matches TRBD1 (7 bases). CDR3 size: 14 residues. The germline CDR1 and CDR2 sequences are SGHRS and YFSETQ.

This clonotype was seen at least ten times. The genes are TRBV6-2 or TRBV6-3 and TRBJ2-2; the D is unclear. Trimming stripped 3 bases from V and 8 bases from J, with 4 bases between. The germline gives CDR1 MNHEY, CDR2 SVGEGT. The CDR3 sequence is 11 residues long. This CDR3 reads CASSYIGELFF. Written as DNA, the CDR3 is TGTGCCAGCAGTTATATTGGGGAGCTGTTTTTT.

This chain joins TRBV20-1 and TRBJ1-2; tentative D call: TRBD1 (5 bases). The V and J ends lost 3 bases and 0 bases respectively, with 17 bases between them. This CDR3 is built from 16 residues. Per germline, CDR1 DFQATT and CDR2 SNEGSKA (reference sequence). Here the CDR3 DNA reads TGCAGTGCTAGTGAGGGGAGGAGCCGAGCTAACTATGGCTACACCTTC. Translation: CSASEGRSRANYGYTF.

This chain links TRBV20-1 with TRBJ1-1; D is undetermined. This CDR3 has 11 residues. Germline V lookup: CDR1 DFQATT, CDR2 SNEGSKA (reference sequence). V was trimmed by 3 bases and J by 10 bases, leaving 12 bases between them. This chain's CDR3 is CSARAGPRAFF. The CDR3 nucleotides are TGCAGTGCTAGGGCAGGCCCACGAGCTTTCTTT.

This rearrangement joins TRBV28 to TRBJ1-2, with D maybe TRBD1 (5 bases). The CDR3 consists of 13 residues. Germline lookup yields CDR1 MDHEN and CDR2 SYDVKM. V shed 3 bases and J shed 6 bases, with 11 bases lying between them. The CDR3 DNA reads TGTGCCAGCAGTTTGCGGGGGAGGAATGGCTACACCTTC. It yields the protein CASSLRGRNGYTF.

This clonotype was counted between two and nine times. This chain links TRBV20-1 with TRBJ1-5, with D perhaps TRBD1 (6 bases). Germline V gene sequence: CDR1 DFQATT, CDR2 SNEGSKA (reference sequence). Trimming left V 3 bases short and J 0 bases short, with 15 bases between. This CDR3 region has 16 residues. For the CDR3, the DNA is TGCAGTGCTAGGCGGGCCGGGACACTTAGCAATCAGCCCCAGCATTTT. This encodes CSARRAGTLSNQPQHF.

This clonotype has a handful of counts. The chain couples TRBV15 to TRBJ1-4; perhaps TRBD1 as D (5 bases). Looked up from germline, CDR1 is LNHNV and CDR2 is YYDKDF (reference sequence). V was shortened by 0 bases and J by 7 bases, with 12 bases between the two germline ends. The CDR3 totals 15 residues. CDR3 sequence (DNA): TGTGCCACCAGCAGAGAAGGGGTCGGAGGTGAAAAACTGTTTTTT. This encodes CATSREGVGGEKLFF.

A few counts support this clonotype. The chain has TRBV12-3 or TRBV12-4 and TRBJ1-2; 8 nucleotides agree with TRBD1. The ends lost 4 bases at V and 5 bases at J; junction bases unmatched: 12. The CDR3 spans 16 residues. CDR3 coding DNA: TGTGCCAGCAGTTCAGGGGGCAGGACCCTTCCGTATGGCTACACCTTC. It codes for CASSSGGRTLPYGYTF.

This chain joins TRBV5-1 and TRBJ1-1, with D possibly being TRBD1 (5 bases). Germline-derived CDR1 and CDR2 are SGHRS and YFSETQ. Trimming cost V 0 bases and J 1 base, with 13 bases left between them. There are 16 residues in the CDR3. The CDR3 region is CASSLGWGTANTEAFF. The CDR3 region has the DNA TGCGCCAGCAGCTTGGGGTGGGGGACGGCGAACACTGAAGCTTTCTTT.

This clonotype came up many times. The rearrangement links TRBV20-1 to TRBJ2-5; possibly TRBD1 for D (6 bases). This CDR3 spans 11 amino acids. Germline V lookup: CDR1 DFQATT, CDR2 SNEGSKA (reference sequence). Written as DNA, the CDR3 is TGCAGCACCCTTAGGGGGGAGACCCAGTACTTC. Amino acids: CSTLRGETQYF.

The chain uses TRBV5-1 and TRBJ2-7, with 8 positions matching TRBD2. Germline lookup yields CDR1 SGHRS and CDR2 YFSETQ. The J segment lost 7 bases and the V segment lost 4 bases, leaving 13 bases of the junction unmatched. The CDR3 spans 15 residues. CDR3 coding DNA: TGCGCCAGCAGCCTGAGTGGCGGGGGGACCAATGAGCAGTACTTC. This codes for CASSLSGGGTNEQYF.

This clonotype occurred a few times. V gene TRBV20-1 combines with J gene TRBJ1-5, with D hard to call. Germline V lookup: CDR1 DFQATT, CDR2 SNEGSKA (reference sequence). V was cut by 4 bases and J by 6 bases, with 10 bases left in between. CDR3 length: 12 residues. The CDR3 is CSAKFLSQPQHF. The CDR3 DNA reads as TGCAGTGCTAAATTTTTGAGTCAGCCCCAGCATTTT.

This clonotype was detected only a few times. The chain couples TRBV15 to TRBJ1-2; D is ambiguous. Trimming left V 4 bases short and J 5 bases short, with 14 bases between. Germline loops: CDR1 LNHNV, CDR2 YYDKDF (reference sequence). The CDR3 has 14 residues. Written as DNA, the CDR3 is TGTGCCACCAGCAAGAACCGGGATTTTTATGGCTACACCTTC. Translating gives CATSKNRDFYGYTF.

This clonotype was recorded a few times. The V gene is TRBV12-3 or TRBV12-4, the J gene TRBJ2-1, with D uncertain. The V end lost 3 bases, the J end lost 13 bases, and 7 bases lay between the germline ends. This CDR3 is built from 10 residues. DNA for the CDR3: TGTGCCAGCAGTTTGGGCAGACAGTTCTTC. This encodes CASSLGRQFF.

In this sample, this clonotype turned up a few times. V is TRBV5-5 and J is TRBJ2-1, with D uncertain. The CDR3 is 16 residues long. Trimming pared 0 bases from V and 2 bases from J, leaving 12 bases between. The germline V gene has CDR1 SGHKS and CDR2 YYEKEE (reference sequence). The DNA of the CDR3 is TGTGCCAGCAGCTTGGTGGCAGGAGCCACCTACAATGAGCAGTTCTTC. Its protein is CASSLVAGATYNEQFF.

The V and J genes are TRBV7-2 and TRBJ2-7; the match to TRBD2 covers 9 bases. Trimming took 5 bases from V and 6 from J; bases not matched to a gene: 11. CDR3 length: 15 residues. Germline V gene sequence: CDR1 SGHTA, CDR2 FQGNSA. CDR3: CASSPRGTSRLEQYF. The CDR3 DNA reads TGTGCCAGCAGCCCAAGGGGGACTAGCCGGCTCGAGCAGTACTTC.

At least ten counts were recorded for this clonotype. The V gene is TRBV12-3 or TRBV12-4, the J gene TRBJ1-2; D is possibly TRBD1 (5 bases). V was clipped by 3 bases and J by 0 bases, with 8 bases between them. The CDR3 length is 14 residues. This CDR3 is CASSLGRTNYGYTF. The CDR3 DNA reads as TGTGCCAGCAGTTTGGGACGGACTAACTATGGCTACACCTTC.